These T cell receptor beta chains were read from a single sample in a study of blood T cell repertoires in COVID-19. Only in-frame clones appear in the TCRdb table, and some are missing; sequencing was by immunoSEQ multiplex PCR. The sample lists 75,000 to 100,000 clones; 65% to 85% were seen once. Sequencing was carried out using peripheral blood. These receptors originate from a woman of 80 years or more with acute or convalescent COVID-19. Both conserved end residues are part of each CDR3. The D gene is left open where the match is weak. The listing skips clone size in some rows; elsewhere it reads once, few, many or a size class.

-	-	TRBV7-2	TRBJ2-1	TGTGCCAGCAGCTTATTGACCGTGGGAGGGGGAGCCAATGAGCAGTTCTTC	CASSLLTVGGGANEQFF
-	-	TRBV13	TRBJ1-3	TGTGCCAGCAGCTTAGTCGGAGGGACTCTCCGAAACACCATATATTTT	CASSLVGGTLRNTIYF
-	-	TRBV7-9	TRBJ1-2	TGTGCCAGCAGCCTTGAGGACAGAGCTGGCTACACCTTC	CASSLEDRAGYTF
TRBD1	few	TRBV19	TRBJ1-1	TGTGCCAGTAGTAACAGGGGGGTGGGCTCTGAAGCTTTCTTT	CASSNRGVGSEAFF
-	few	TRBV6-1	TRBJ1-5	TGTGCCAGCAGTGAAGACAGGGATTATCAGCCCCAGCATTTT	CASSEDRDYQPQHF
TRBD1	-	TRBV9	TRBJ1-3	TGTGCCAGCAGCGTAGCGTCCGGGACAGGAAGGGGCACCATATATTTT	CASSVASGTGRGTIYF
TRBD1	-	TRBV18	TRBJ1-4	TGTGCCAGCTCATCTTCCGGGACAGCTAATGAAAAACTGTTTTTT	CASSSSGTANEKLFF
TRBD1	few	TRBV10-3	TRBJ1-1	TGTGCCATCACCCCGGGGACAGGGGGCGGTTATGGCACTGAAGCTTTCTTT	CAITPGTGGGYGTEAFF
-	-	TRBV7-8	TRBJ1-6	TGTGCCAGCAGCTTCGGACAGACCACCTATAATTCACCCCTCCACTTT	CASSFGQTTYNSPLHF
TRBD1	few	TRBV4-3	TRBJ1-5	TGCGCCAGCAGCCAAGCAGGGGGCCAAAATCAGCCCCAGCATTTT	CASSQAGGQNQPQHF
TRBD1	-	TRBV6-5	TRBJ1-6	TGTGCCAGCAGCCGACAGGGCAGCAATTCACCCCTCCACTTT	CASSRQGSNSPLHF
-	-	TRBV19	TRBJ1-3	TGTGCCAGTAGCTCCGGACACTTCTCTGGAAACACCATATATTTT	CASSSGHFSGNTIYF
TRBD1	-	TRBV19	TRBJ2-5	TGTGCCAGTAGTAACAGGGGCCAAGAGACCCAGTACTTC	CASSNRGQETQYF
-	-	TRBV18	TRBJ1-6	TGTGCCAGCTCACCAAGACAGACCAATTCACCCCTCCACTTT	CASSPRQTNSPLHF
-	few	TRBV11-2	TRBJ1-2	TGTGCCAGCAGCCTCGCTGGACTCCTAGGTCCCATTAACTATGGCTACACCTTC	CASSLAGLLGPINYGYTF
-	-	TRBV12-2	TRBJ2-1	TGTGCGGGGGGAAGATACAATGAGCAGTTCTTC	CAGGRYNEQFF
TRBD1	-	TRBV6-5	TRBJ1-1	TGTGCCAGCATAGGGCAGGGGGCGGGGGAGACTGAAGCTTTCTTT	CASIGQGAGETEAFF
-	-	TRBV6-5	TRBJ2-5	TGTGCCAGCAGTTACTCGTTCGGGGTTGGGGAGACCCAGTACTTC	CASSYSFGVGETQYF
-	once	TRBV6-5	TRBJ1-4	TGTGCCAGCAGTTACACTGGGGGGGCTAATGAAAAACTGTTTTTT	CASSYTGGANEKLFF
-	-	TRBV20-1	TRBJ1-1	TGCAGTGCTAGAGGGGGCTTTGAAGCTTTCTTT	CSARGGFEAFF
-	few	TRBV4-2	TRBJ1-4	TGTGCCAGCAGCCAAGGCCGGGGATCAGGGGTAGGTGAAAAACTGTTTTTT	CASSQGRGSGVGEKLFF
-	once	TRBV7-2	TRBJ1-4	TGTGCCAGCAGCTTAGCGCAGGGGTTCTCGGGAAAACTGTTTTTT	CASSLAQGFSGKLFF
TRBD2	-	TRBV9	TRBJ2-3	TGTGCCAGCAGCGTAGGAGCGGGGAGCACGGATACGCAGTATTTT	CASSVGAGSTDTQYF
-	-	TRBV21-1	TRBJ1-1	TGTGCCAGCAGCAAAGAAAAGACAGGGGTGAACACTGAAGCTTTCTTT	CASSKEKTGVNTEAFF
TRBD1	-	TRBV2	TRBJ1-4	TGTGCCAGCACCAGAACAGGGGGCCTCAGTGAAAAACTGTTTTTT	CASTRTGGLSEKLFF
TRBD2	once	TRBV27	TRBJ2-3	TGTGCCAGCAAGTCCGCCCCGGGACTAGGAGAAGAAGATACGCAGTATTTT	CASKSAPGLGEEDTQYF
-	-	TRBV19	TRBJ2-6	TGTGCCAGTATCGGAGAACATGCTGGGGCCAACGTCCTGACTTTC	CASIGEHAGANVLTF
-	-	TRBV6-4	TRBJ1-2	TGTGCCAGCAGTGAGGAGTGGGCCTGGAGGATCGGCTACACCTTC	CASSEEWAWRIGYTF
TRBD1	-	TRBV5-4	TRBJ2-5	TGTGCCAGCAGCAGTCCTACAGGGGACAGGGAGACCCAGTACTTC	CASSSPTGDRETQYF
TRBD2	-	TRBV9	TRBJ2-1	TGTGCCAGCAGCGGCCTAGCGGGGGAATACAATGAGCAGTTCTTC	CASSGLAGEYNEQFF
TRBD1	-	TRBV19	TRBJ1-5	TGTGCCAGTAGTTTTTGGACAGGGGTGGGCAATCAGCCCCAGCATTTT	CASSFWTGVGNQPQHF